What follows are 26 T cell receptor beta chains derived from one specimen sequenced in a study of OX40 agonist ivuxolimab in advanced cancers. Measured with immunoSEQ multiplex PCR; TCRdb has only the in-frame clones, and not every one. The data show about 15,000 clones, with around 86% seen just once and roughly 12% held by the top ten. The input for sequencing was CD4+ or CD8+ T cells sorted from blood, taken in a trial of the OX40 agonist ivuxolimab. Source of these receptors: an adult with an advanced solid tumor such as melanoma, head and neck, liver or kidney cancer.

The CDR3 here is CASGSGEQPQHF. The CDR3 bases are TGTGCCAGCGGATCGGGAGAGCAGCCCCAGCATTTT. V and J are TRBV7-9 and TRBJ1-5; no reliable D call. Germline lookup yields CDR1 SEHNR and CDR2 FQNEAQ (reference sequence). The ends were cut back, 8 bases at V and 7 bases at J, with 12 bases in the middle. The length of the CDR3 is 12 residues.

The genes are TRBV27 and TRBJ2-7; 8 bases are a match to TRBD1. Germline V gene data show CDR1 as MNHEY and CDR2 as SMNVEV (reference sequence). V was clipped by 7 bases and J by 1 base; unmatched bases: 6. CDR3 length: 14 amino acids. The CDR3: CASTDRGPSYEQYF. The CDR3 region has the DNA TGTGCCAGCACCGACAGGGGACCTTCCTACGAGCAGTACTTC.

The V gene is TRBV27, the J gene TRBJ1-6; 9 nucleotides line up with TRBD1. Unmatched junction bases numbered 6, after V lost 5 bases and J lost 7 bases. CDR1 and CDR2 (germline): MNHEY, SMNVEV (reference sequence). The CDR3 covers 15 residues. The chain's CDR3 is CASSPGQGGNSPLHF. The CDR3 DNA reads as TGTGCCAGCAGTCCGGGACAGGGTGGGAATTCACCCCTCCACTTT.

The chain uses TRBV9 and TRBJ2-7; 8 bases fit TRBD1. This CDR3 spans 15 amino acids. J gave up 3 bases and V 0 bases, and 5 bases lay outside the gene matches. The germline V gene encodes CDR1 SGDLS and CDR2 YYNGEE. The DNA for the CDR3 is TGTGCCAGCAGCGTAGGCCAGGACAGGGTCTACGAGCAGTACTTC. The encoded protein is CASSVGQDRVYEQYF.

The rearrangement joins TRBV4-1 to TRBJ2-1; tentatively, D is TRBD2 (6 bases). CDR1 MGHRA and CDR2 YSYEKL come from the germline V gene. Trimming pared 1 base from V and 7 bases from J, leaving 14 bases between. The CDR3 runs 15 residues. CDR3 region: CASSQGGWRGNEQFF. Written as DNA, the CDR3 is TGCGCCAGCAGCCAAGGGGGGTGGAGGGGAAATGAGCAGTTCTTC.

CDR3 sequence reads: CASSEQGPYEQYF. Here the CDR3 DNA reads TGTGCCAGCAGTGAACAGGGGCCCTACGAGCAGTACTTC. The chain carries TRBV25-1 and TRBJ2-7, with D perhaps TRBD1 (6 bases). Germline CDR1 MGHDK, CDR2 SYGVNS. The CDR3 has 13 amino acids. V dropped 2 bases and J dropped 2 bases, with 7 bases sitting between them.

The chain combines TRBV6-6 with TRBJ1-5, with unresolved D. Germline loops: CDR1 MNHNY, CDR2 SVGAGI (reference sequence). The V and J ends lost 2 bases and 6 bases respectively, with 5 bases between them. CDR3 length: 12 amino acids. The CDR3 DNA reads TGTGCCAGCAGTTACGGCCCTCAGCCCCAGCATTTT. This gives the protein CASSYGPQPQHF.

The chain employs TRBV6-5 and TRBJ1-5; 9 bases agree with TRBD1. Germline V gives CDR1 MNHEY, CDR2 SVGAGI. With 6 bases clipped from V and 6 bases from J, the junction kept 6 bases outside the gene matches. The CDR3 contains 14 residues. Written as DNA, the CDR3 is TGTGCCAGCAGAACCGGGACAGGGAGTCAGCCCCAGCATTTT. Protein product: CASRTGTGSQPQHF.

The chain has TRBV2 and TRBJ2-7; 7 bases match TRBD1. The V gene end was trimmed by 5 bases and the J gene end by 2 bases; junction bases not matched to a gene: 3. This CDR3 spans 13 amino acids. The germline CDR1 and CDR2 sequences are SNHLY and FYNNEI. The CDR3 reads CASSFQGAYEQYF. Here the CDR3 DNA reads TGTGCCAGCAGTTTTCAGGGGGCCTACGAGCAGTACTTC.

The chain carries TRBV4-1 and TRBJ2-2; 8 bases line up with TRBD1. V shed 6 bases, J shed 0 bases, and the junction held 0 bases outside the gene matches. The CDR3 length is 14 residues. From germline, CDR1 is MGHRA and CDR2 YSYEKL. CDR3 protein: CASRGQANTGELFF. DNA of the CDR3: TGCGCCAGCAGGGGACAGGCGAACACCGGGGAGCTGTTTTTT.

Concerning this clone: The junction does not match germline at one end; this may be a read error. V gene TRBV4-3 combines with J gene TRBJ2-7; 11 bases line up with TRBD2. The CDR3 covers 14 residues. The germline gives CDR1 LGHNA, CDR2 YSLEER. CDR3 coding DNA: TGCGCCAGCAGCCAAGATTTACTAGCGGGAGTGTTGGACTTC. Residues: CASSQDLLAGVLDF.

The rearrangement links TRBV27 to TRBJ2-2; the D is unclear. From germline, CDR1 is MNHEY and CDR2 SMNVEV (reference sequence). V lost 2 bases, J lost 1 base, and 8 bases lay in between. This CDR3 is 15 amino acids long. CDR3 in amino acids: CASSLMTRNTGELFF. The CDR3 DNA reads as TGTGCCAGCAGTTTAATGACCAGGAACACCGGGGAGCTGTTTTTT.

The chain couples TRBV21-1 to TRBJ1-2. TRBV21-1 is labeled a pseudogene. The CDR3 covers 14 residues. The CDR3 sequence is CASSAGNQKYGYTF. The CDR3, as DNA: TGTGCCAGCAGCGCCGGTAATCAGAAGTATGGCTACACCTTC.

The DNA of the CDR3 is TGTGCCTGGAGTCCAGACTGGGATCGCAGCGACTACGAGCAGTACTTC. Translation gives CAWSPDWDRSDYEQYF. J is TRBJ2-7 and V is TRBV30; D call uncertain. The CDR3 is made up of 16 amino acids. Trimming pared 2 bases from V and 3 bases from J, leaving 20 bases between. Looked up from germline, CDR1 is GTSNPN and CDR2 is SVGIG (reference sequence).

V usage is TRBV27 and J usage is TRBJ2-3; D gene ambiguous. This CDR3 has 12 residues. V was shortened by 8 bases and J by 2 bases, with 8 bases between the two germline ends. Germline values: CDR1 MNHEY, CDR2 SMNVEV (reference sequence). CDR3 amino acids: CASVGSTDTQYF. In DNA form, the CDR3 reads TGTGCCAGCGTAGGGTCCACAGATACGCAGTATTTT.

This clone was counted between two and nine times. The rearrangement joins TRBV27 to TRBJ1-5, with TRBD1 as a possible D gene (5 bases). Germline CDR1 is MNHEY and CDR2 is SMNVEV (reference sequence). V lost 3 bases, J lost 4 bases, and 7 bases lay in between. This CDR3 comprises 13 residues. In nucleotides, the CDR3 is TGTGCCAGCAGTTTGTGGGGGAATCAGCCCCAGCATTTT. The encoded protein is CASSLWGNQPQHF.

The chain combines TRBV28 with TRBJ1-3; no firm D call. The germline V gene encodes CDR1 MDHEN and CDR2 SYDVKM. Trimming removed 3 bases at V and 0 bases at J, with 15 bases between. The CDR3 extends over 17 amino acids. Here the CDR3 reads CASSFLQGPNSGNTIYF. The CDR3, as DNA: TGTGCCAGCAGTTTCCTGCAAGGGCCCAACTCTGGAAACACCATATATTTT.

CDR3 in amino acids: CASSGLSRFDEQYF. Here the CDR3 DNA reads TGTGCCAGCAGTGGACTTTCCCGCTTTGACGAGCAGTACTTC. The rearrangement joins TRBV27 to TRBJ2-7; TRBD2 might be the D (5 bases). The germline V gene has CDR1 MNHEY and CDR2 SMNVEV (reference sequence). Trimming left V 5 bases short and J 5 bases short, with 16 bases between. CDR3 length: 14 amino acids.

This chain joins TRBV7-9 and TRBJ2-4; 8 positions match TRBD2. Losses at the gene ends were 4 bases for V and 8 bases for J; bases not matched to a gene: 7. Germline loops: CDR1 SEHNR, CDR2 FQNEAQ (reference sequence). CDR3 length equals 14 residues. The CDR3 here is CASSSIAGWDIQYF. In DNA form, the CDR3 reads TGTGCCAGCAGCTCCATAGCGGGATGGGACATTCAGTACTTC.

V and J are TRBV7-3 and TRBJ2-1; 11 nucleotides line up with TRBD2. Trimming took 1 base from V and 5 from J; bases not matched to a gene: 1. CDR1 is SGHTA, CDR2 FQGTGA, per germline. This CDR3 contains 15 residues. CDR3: CASSLMTSGDNEQFF. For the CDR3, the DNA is TGTGCCAGCAGCTTAATGACTAGCGGGGACAATGAGCAGTTCTTC.

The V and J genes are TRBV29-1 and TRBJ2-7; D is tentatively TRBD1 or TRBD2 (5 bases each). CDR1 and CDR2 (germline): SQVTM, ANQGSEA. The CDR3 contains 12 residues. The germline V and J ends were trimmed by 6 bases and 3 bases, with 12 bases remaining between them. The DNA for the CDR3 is TGCAGCGTGGGGGACGGATACTACGAGCAGTACTTC. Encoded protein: CSVGDGYYEQYF.

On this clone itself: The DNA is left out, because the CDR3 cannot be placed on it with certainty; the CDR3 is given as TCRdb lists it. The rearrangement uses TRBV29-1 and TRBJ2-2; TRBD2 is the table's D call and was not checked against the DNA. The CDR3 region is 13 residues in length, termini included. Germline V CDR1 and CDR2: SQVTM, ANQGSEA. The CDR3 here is CSVGFGLAGSCFF.

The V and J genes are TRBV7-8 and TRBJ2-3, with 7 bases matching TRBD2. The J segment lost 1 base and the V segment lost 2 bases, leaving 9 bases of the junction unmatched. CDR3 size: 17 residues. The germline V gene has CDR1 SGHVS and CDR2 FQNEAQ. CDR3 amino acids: CASSLRYLAARTDTQYF. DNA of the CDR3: TGTGCCAGCAGCTTAAGGTACCTAGCGGCCCGCACAGATACGCAGTATTTT.

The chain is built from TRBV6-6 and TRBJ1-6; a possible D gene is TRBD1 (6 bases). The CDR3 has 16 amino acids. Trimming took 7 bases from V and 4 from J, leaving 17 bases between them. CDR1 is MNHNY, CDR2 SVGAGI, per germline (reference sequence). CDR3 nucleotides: TGTGCCAGCACCTACGGTGGGGGCTTGTATAATTCACCCCTCCACTTT. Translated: CASTYGGGLYNSPLHF.

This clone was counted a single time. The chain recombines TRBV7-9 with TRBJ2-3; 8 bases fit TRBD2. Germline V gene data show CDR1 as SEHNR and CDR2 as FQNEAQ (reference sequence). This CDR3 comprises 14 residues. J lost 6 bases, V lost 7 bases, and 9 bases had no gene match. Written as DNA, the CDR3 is TGTGCCAGCACGACCAGCGGGAGTTGGGATACGCAGTATTTT. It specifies CASTTSGSWDTQYF.

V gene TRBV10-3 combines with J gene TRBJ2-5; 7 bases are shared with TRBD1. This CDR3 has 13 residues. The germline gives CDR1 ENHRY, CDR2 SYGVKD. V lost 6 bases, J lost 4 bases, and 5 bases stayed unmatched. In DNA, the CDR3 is TGTGCCATCAGCACCGACAGGGCAGAGACCCAGTACTTC. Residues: CAISTDRAETQYF.